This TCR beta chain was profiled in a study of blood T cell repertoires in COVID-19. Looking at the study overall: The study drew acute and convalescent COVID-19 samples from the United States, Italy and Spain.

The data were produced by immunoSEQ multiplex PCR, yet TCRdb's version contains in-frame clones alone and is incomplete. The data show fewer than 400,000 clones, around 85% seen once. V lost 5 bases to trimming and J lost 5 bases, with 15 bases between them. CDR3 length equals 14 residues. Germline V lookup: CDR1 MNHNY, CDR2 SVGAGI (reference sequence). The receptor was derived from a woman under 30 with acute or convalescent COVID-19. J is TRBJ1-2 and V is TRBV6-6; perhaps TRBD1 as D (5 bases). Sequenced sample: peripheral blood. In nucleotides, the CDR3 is TGTGCCAGCAGTCCCGACCGGGGGGAATATGGCTACACCTTC. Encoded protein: CASSPDRGEYGYTF.